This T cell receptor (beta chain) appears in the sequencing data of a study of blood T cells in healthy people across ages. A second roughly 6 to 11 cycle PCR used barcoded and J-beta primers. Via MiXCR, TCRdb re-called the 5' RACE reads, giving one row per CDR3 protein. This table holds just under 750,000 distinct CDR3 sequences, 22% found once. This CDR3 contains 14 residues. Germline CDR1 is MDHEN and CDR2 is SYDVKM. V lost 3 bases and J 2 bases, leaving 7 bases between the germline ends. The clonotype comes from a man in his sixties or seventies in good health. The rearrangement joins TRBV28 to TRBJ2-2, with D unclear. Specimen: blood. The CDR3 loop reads CASSFTTNTGELFF. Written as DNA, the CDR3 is TGTGCCAGCAGTTTCACTACTAACACCGGGGAGCTGTTTTTT.